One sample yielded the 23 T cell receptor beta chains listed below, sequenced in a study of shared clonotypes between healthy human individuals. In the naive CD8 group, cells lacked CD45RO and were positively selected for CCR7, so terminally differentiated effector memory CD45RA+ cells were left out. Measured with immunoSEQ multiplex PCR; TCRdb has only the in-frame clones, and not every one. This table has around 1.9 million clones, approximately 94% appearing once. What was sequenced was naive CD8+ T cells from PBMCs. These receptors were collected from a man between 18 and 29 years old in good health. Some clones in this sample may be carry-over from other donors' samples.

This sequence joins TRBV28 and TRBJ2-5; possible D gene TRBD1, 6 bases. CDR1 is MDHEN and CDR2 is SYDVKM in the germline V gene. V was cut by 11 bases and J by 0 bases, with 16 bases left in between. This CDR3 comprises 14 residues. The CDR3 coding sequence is TGTGCCGCAGGGGACGGGGAGTACCAAGAGACCCAGTACTTC. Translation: CAAGDGEYQETQYF.

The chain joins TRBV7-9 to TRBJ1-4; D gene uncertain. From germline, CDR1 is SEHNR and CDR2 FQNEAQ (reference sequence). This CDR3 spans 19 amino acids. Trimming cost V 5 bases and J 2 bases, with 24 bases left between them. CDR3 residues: CASSATLGRTAPTNEKLFF. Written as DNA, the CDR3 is TGTGCCAGCAGCGCAACCCTCGGGAGAACGGCGCCTACTAATGAAAAACTGTTTTTT.

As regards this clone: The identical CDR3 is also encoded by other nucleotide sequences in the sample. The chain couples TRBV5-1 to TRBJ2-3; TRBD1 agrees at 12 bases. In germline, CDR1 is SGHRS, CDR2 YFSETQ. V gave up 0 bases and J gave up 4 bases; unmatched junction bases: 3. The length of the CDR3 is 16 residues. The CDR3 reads CASSLAGQGAPDTQYF. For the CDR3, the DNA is TGCGCCAGCAGCTTGGCGGGACAGGGGGCTCCAGATACGCAGTATTTT.

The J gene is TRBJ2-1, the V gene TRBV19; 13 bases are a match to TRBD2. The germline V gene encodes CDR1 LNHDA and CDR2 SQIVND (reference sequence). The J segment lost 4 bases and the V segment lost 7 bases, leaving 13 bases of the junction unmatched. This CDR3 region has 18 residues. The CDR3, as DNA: TGTGCCAGTAACACTTACGGCGGACTAGCGGGAGCTTACAATGAGCAGTTCTTC. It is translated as CASNTYGGLAGAYNEQFF.

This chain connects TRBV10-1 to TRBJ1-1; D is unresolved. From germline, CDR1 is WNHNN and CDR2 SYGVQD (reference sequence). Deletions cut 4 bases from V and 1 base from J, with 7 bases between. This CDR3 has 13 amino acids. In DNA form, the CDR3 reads TGCGCCAGCAGTGCCGGTACGAACACTGAAGCTTTCTTT. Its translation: CASSAGTNTEAFF.

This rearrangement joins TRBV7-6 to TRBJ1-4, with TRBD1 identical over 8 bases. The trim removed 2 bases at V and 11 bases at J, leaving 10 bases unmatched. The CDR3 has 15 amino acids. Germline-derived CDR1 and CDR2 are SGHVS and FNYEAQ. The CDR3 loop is CASSLPQGARTKLFF. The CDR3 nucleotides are TGTGCCAGCAGCTTACCCCAGGGGGCCCGTACGAAACTGTTTTTT.

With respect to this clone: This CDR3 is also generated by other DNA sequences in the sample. CDR3 in amino acids: CSVDGGNTEAFF. DNA for the CDR3: TGCAGCGTTGATGGGGGGAACACTGAAGCTTTCTTT. This chain connects TRBV29-1 to TRBJ1-1, with D maybe TRBD1 (5 bases). V shed 3 bases and J shed 1 base, with 6 bases lying between them. Germline loops: CDR1 SQVTM, CDR2 ANQGSEA. The CDR3 covers 12 residues.

CDR3 coding DNA: TGTGCCAGCAGCTTAGGGATGTACGGAGATACGCAGTATTTT. Amino acids: CASSLGMYGDTQYF. The chain uses TRBV7-2 and TRBJ2-3, with D unresolved. V was shortened by 1 base and J by 5 bases, with 10 bases between the two germline ends. The CDR3 is 14 amino acids. From germline, CDR1 is SGHTA and CDR2 FQGNSA. The whole variable domain, remainder taken from reference TRBV7-2 and TRBJ2-3, is GAGVSQSPSNKVTEKGKDVELRCDPISGHTALYWYRQSLGQGLEFLIYFQGNSAPDKSGLPSDRFSAERTGGSVSTLTIQRTQQEDSAVYLCASSLGMYGDTQYFGPGTRLTVL.

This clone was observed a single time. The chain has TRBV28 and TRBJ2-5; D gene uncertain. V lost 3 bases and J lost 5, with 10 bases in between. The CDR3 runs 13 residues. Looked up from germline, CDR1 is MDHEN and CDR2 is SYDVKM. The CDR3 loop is CASSLGIAETQYF. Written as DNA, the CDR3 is TGTGCCAGCAGTTTGGGGATAGCTGAGACCCAGTACTTC.

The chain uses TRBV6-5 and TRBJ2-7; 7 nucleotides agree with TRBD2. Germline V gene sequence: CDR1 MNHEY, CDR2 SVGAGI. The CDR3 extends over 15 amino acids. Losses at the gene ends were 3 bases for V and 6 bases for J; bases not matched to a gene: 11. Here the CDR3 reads CASSYRGLTRREQYF. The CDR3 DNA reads TGTGCCAGCAGTTATCGGGGACTAACCCGACGCGAGCAGTACTTC.

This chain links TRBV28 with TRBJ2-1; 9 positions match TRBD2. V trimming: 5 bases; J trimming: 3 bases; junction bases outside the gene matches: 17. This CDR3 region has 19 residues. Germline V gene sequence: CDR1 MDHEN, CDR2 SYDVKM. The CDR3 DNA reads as TGTGCCAGCAGTCCCACCCCAAGACTAGCGGAGTCACTCTACAATGAGCAGTTCTTC. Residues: CASSPTPRLAESLYNEQFF.

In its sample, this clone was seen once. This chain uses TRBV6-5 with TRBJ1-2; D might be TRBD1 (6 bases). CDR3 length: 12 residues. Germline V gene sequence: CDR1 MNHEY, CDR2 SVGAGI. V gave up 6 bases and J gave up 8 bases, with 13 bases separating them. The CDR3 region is CASSKGGEGYTF. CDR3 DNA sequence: TGTGCCAGCAGCAAAGGGGGGGAAGGCTACACCTTC.

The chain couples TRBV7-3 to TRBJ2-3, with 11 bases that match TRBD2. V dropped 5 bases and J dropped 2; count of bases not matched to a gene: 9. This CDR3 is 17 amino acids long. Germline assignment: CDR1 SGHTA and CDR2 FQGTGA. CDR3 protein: CASSTYELAGVTDTQYF. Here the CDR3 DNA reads TGTGCCAGCAGCACCTACGAACTAGCGGGAGTCACAGATACGCAGTATTTT.

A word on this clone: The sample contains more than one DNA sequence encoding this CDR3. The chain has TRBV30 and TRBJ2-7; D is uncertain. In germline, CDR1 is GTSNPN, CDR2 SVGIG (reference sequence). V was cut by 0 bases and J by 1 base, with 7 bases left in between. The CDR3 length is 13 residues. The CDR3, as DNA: TGTGCCTGGAGTGTAGGCAGTTCCTACGAGCAGTACTTC. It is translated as CAWSVGSSYEQYF. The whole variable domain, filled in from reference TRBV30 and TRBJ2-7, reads SQTIHQWPATLVQPVGSPLSLECTVEGTSNPNLYWYRQAAGRGLQLLFYSVGIGQISSEVPQNLSASRPQDRQFILSSKKLLLSDSGFYLCAWSVGSSYEQYFGPGTRLTVT.

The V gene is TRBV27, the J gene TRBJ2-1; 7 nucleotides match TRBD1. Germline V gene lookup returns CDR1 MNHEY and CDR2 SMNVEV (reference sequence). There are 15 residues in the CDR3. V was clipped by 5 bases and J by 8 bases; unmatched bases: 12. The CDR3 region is CASSPTGQRPYEQFF. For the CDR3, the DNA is TGTGCCAGCAGTCCGACAGGGCAAAGACCTTATGAGCAGTTCTTC.

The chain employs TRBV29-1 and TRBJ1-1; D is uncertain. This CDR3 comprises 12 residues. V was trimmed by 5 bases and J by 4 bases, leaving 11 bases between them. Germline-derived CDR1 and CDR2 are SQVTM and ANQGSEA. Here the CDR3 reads CSVTRVGTEAFF. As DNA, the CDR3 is TGCAGCGTTACTCGAGTAGGCACTGAAGCTTTCTTT.

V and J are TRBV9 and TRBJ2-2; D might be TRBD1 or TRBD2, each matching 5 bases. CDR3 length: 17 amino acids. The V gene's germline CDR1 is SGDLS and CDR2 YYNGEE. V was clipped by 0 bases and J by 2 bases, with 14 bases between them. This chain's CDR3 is CASSVAVGPTNTGELFF. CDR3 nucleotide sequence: TGTGCCAGCAGCGTAGCAGTGGGACCCACTAACACCGGGGAGCTGTTTTTT.

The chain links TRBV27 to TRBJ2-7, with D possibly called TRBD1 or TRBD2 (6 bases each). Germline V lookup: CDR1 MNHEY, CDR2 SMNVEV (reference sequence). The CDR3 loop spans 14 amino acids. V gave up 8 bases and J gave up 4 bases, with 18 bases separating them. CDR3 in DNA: TGTGCCAGCGGAGGGGGTCTGGGCATTTACGAGCAGTACTTC. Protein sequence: CASGGGLGIYEQYF.

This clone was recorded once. Here the CDR3 reads CASSLWSKTDEKLFF. CDR3 nucleotides: TGTGCCAGCAGCTTATGGTCCAAGACGGATGAAAAACTGTTTTTT. V and J are TRBV7-9 and TRBJ1-4, with D uncertain. V lost 2 bases to trimming and J lost 6 bases, with 13 bases between them. CDR3 length equals 15 residues. CDR1 and CDR2 (germline): SEHNR, FQNEAQ (reference sequence).

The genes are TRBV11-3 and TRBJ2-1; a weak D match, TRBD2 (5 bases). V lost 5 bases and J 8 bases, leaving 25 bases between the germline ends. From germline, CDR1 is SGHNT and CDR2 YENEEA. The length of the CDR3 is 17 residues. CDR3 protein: CASSRRLTAGGGDEQFF. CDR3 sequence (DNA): TGTGCCAGCAGCCGCCGCCTTACCGCGGGTGGAGGAGATGAGCAGTTCTTC.

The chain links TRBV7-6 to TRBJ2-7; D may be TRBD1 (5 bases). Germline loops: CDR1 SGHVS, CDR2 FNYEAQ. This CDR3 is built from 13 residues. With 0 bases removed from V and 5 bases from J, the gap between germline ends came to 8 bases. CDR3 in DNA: TGTGCCAGCAGCTTAGCGGCAGGGAACGAGCAGTACTTC. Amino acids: CASSLAAGNEQYF.

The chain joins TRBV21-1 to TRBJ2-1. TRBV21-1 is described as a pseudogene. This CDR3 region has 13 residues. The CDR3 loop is CASSPPEGNEQFF. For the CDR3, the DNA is TGTGCCAGCAGCCCGCCTGAAGGCAATGAGCAGTTCTTC.

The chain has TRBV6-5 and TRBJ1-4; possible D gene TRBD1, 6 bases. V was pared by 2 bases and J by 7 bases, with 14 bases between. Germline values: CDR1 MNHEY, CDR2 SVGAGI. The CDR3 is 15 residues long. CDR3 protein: CASSYTRGAREKLFF. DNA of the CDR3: TGTGCCAGCAGTTACACAAGGGGGGCGCGTGAAAAACTGTTTTTT.